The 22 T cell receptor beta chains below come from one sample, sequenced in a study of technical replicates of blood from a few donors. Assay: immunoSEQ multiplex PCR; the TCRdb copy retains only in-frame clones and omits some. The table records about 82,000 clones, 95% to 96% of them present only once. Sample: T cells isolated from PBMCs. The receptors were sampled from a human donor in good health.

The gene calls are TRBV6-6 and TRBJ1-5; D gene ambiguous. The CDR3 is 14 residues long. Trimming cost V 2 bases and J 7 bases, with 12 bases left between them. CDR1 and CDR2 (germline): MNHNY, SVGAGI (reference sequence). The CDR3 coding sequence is TGTGCCAGCAGTTACATAGGGAGAGGGCAGCCCCAGCATTTT. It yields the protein CASSYIGRGQPQHF.

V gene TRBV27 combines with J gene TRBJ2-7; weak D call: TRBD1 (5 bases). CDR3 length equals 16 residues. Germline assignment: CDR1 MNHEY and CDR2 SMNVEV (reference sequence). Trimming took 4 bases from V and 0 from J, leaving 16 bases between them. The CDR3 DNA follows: TGTGCCAGCAGTTCGTCTACTGGGGCCCTCTCCTACGAGCAGTACTTC. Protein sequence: CASSSSTGALSYEQYF.

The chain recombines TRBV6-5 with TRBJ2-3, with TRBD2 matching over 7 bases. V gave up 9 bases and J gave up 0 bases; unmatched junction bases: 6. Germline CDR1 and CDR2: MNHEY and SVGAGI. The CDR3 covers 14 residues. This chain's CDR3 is CASASGGSTDTQYF. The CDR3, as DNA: TGTGCCAGTGCTAGCGGAGGTAGCACAGATACGCAGTATTTT.

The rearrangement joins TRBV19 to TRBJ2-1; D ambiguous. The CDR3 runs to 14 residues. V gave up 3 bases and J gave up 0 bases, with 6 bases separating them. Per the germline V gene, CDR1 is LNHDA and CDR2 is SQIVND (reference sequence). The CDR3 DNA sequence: TGTGCCAGTAGTATGAAGAGCTCCTACAATGAGCAGTTCTTC. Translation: CASSMKSSYNEQFF. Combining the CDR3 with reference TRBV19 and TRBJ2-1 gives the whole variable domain DGGITQSPKYLFRKEGQNVTLSCEQNLNHDAMYWYRQDPGQGLRLIYYSQIVNDFQKGDIAEGYSVSREKKESFPLTVTSAQKNPTAFYLCASSMKSSYNEQFFGPGTRLTVL.

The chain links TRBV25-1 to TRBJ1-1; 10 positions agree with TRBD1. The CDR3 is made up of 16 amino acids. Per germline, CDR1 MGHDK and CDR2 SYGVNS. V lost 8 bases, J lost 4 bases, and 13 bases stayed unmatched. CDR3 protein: CASGGWTGGRVTEAFF. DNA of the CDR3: TGTGCCAGCGGGGGATGGACAGGGGGTCGGGTCACTGAAGCTTTCTTT. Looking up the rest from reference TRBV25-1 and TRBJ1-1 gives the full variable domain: EADIYQTPRYLVIGTGKKITLECSQTMGHDKMYWYQQDPGMELHLIHYSYGVNSTEKGDLSSESTVSRIRTEHFPLTLESARPSHTSQYLCASGGWTGGRVTEAFFGQGTRLTVV.

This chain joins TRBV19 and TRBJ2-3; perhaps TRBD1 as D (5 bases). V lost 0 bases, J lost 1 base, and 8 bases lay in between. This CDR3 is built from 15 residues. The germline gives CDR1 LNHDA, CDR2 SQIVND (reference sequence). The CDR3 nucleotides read TGTGCCAGTAGTATAGAGGGCAGGGGCACAGATACGCAGTATTTT. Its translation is CASSIEGRGTDTQYF.

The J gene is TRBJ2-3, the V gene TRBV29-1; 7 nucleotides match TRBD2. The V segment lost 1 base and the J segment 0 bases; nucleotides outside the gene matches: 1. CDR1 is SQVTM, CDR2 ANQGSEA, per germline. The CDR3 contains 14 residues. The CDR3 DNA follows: TGCAGCGTTGAAGCGGGAGGTAGCACAGATACGCAGTATTTT. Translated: CSVEAGGSTDTQYF.

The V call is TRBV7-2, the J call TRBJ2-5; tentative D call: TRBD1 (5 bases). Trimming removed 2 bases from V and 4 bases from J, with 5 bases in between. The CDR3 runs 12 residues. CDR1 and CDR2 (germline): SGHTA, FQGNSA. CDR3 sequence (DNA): TGTGCCAGCAGCTTAAGGGGAGAGACCCAGTACTTC. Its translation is CASSLRGETQYF.

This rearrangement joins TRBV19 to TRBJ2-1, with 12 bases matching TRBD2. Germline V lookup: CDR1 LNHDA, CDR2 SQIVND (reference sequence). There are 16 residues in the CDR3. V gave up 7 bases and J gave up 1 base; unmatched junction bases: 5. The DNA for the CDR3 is TGTGCCAGTATAGGGGGACTAGCGGGTTCCTACAATGAGCAGTTCTTC. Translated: CASIGGLAGSYNEQFF. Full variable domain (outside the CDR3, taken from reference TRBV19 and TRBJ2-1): DGGITQSPKYLFRKEGQNVTLSCEQNLNHDAMYWYRQDPGQGLRLIYYSQIVNDFQKGDIAEGYSVSREKKESFPLTVTSAQKNPTAFYLCASIGGLAGSYNEQFFGPGTRLTVL.

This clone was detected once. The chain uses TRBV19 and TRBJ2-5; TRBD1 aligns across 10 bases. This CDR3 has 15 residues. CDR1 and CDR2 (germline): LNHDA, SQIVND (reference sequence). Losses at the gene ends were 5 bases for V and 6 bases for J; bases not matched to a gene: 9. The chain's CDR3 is CASSPGTGVAKTQYF. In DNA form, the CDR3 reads TGTGCCAGTAGTCCGGGGACAGGGGTGGCGAAGACCCAGTACTTC. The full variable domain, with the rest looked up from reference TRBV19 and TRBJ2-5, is DGGITQSPKYLFRKEGQNVTLSCEQNLNHDAMYWYRQDPGQGLRLIYYSQIVNDFQKGDIAEGYSVSREKKESFPLTVTSAQKNPTAFYLCASSPGTGVAKTQYFGPGTRLLVL.

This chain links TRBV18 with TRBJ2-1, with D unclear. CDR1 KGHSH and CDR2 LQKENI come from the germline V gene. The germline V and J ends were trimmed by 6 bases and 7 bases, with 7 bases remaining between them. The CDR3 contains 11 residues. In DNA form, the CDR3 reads TGTGCCAGCTCCGAGTTTAATGAGCAGTTCTTC. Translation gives CASSEFNEQFF.

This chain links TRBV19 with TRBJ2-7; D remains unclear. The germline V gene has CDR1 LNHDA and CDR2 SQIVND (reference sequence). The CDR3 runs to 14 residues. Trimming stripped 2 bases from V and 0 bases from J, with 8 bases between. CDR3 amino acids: CASSIRVSSYEQYF. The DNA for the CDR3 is TGTGCCAGTAGTATACGGGTAAGCTCCTACGAGCAGTACTTC.

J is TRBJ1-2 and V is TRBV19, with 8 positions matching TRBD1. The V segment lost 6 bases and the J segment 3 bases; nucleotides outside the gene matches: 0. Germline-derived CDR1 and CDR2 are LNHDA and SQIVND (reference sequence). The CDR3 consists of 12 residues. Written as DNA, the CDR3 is TGTGCCAGTAGACAGGGGGACTATGGCTACACCTTC. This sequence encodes CASRQGDYGYTF.

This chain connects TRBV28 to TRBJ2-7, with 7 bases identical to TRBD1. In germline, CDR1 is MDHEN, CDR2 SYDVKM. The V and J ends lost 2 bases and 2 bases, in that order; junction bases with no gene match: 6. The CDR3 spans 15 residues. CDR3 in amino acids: CASSLGTAGPYEQYF. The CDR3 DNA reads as TGTGCCAGCAGTTTAGGGACAGCTGGACCCTACGAGCAGTACTTC.

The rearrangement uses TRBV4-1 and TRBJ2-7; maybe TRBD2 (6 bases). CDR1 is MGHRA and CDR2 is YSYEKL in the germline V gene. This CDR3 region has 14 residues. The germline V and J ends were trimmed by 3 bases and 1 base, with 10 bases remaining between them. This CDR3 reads CASSQRDPSYEQYF. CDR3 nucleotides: TGCGCCAGCAGCCAGCGGGACCCGTCCTACGAGCAGTACTTC.

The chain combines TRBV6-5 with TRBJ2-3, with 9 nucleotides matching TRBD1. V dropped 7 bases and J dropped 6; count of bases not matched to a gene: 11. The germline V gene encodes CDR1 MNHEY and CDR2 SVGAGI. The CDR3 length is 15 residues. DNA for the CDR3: TGTGCCAGCATCCAGGGACAGGGTGTGTCGGATACGCAGTATTTT. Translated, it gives CASIQGQGVSDTQYF.

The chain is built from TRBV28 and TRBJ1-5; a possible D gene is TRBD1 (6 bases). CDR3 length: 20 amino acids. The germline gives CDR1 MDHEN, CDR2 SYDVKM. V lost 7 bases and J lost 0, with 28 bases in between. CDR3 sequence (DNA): TGTGCCAGCATTCCTAAGGGTCTCAAAGGGACACTCTATAGCAATCAGCCCCAGCATTTT. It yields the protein CASIPKGLKGTLYSNQPQHF.

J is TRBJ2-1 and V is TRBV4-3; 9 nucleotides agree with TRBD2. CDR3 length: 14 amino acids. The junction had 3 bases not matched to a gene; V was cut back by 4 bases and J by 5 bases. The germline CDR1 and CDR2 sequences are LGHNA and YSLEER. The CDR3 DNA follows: TGCGCCAGCAGCCTATTAGCGGGAGACAATGAGCAGTTCTTC. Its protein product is CASSLLAGDNEQFF.

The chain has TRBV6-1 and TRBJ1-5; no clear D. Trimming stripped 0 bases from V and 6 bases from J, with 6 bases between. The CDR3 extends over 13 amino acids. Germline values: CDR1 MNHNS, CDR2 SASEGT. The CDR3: CASSEARVQPQHF. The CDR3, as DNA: TGTGCCAGCAGTGAAGCGCGGGTTCAGCCCCAGCATTTT.

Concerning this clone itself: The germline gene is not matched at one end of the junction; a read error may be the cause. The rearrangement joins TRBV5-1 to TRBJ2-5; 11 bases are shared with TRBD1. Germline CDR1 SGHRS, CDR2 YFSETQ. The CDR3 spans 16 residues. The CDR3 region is CASSYNSGTGGETQYF. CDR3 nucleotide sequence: TGCGCCAGTAGCTATAATTCCGGGACAGGGGGAGAGACCCAGTACTTC.

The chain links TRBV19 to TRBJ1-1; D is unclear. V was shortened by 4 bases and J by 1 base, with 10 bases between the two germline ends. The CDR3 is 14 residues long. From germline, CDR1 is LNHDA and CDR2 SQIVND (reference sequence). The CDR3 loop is CASSKLTGNTEAFF. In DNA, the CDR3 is TGTGCCAGTAGTAAATTGACGGGGAACACTGAAGCTTTCTTT.

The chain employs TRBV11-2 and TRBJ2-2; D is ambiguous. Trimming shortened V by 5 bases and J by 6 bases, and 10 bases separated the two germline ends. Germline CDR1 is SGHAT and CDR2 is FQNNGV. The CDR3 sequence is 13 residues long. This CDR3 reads CASSLKRSGELFF. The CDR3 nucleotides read TGTGCCAGCAGCCTCAAGAGATCCGGGGAGCTGTTTTTT.